The present T cell receptor beta chain was sequenced within a study of T cell responses to AZD1222 COVID-19 vaccine. Findings of the study overall: Just a handful of people given AZD1222 tested seropositive at baseline. The study sampled repertoires only after the peak T cell response. Breadth and depth of Spike-specific TCRs rose after two AZD1222 doses. Donors, mostly white British, included more females; clonal diversity was possibly underestimated.

The CDR3 runs 15 residues. Germline V lookup: CDR1 LNHNV, CDR2 YYDKDF (reference sequence). Unmatched junction bases numbered 4, after V lost 0 bases and J lost 4 bases. With regard to this clone: Its cognate antigen is unknown.

Sequenced by immunoSEQ multiplex PCR; TCRdb stores in-frame clones only, minus some. The sample lists roughly 98,000 clones; 88% were seen once. Sequencing used peripheral blood, obtained 28 days after the second AZD1222 dose. This clonotype originated in an adult who received the AZD1222 COVID-19 vaccine. The chain combines TRBV15 with TRBJ2-5, with 8 bases that match TRBD2. Here the CDR3 reads CATSRDRLAGETQYF. In DNA, the CDR3 is TGTGCCACCAGCAGAGATCGGCTAGCGGGAGAGACCCAGTACTTC.